This TCR beta chain was found in a study of CD8+ T cells in alopecia areata. Study details: Treated patients took oral tofacitinib at 5 to 10 mg twice daily.

Study-wide results and caveats: Lesional scalp displayed greater clonality than normal scalp, most notably in alopecia totalis/universalis. Scalp and blood samples kept many expanded lesional clones throughout tofacitinib. Mice showed clearer TCR sharing than patients did, a gap that was possibly HLA-related.

RNA, once extracted, was reverse transcribed into cDNA for use as the sequencing template. TCRdb's copy holds only in-frame clones and misses some; the assay was immunoSEQ multiplex PCR. The sample has 80,000 to 95,000 clones, 44% seen once. CDR3 length equals 13 residues. From germline, CDR1 is SQVTM and CDR2 ANQGSEA. Trimming took 4 bases from V and 2 from J, leaving 12 bases between them. Treatment reported: oral pan-JAK inhibitor, 5-10 mg twice daily. Turning to this clone: Its target is not known.

Sequences were derived from CD8+ T cells sorted from blood, sampled at week 24, from a patient treated with tofacitinib. V and J are TRBV29-1 and TRBJ2-7; D unresolved. The TCR originated in a human donor with alopecia areata. As DNA, the CDR3 is TGCAGCGTTGTGGAGTCCGCGCCCTACGAGCAGTACTTC. Encoded protein: CSVVESAPYEQYF.